The 3 T cell receptor beta chains reported below all come from one sample, sequenced in a study of blood T cell repertoires in COVID-19. TCRdb keeps only in-frame clones here, not all; method: immunoSEQ multiplex PCR. Of 210,000 or so clones in the sample, just under 85% were seen once. Sequenced sample: peripheral blood. The receptors originated from a woman aged 70-85 years with active or convalescent COVID-19.

The chain uses TRBV5-1 and TRBJ1-2; 7 positions agree with TRBD1. Per the germline V gene, CDR1 is SGHRS and CDR2 is YFSETQ. This CDR3 contains 15 residues. The trim removed 2 bases at V and 4 bases at J, leaving 8 bases unmatched. For the CDR3, the DNA is TGCGCCAGCAGCTTTAACACAGGGGCCCCCTATGGCTACACCTTC. Its translation is CASSFNTGAPYGYTF.

V and J are TRBV6-5 and TRBJ2-7, with 7 nucleotides matching TRBD1. V lost 5 bases to trimming and J lost 0 bases; unmatched junction nucleotides: 7. The V gene's germline CDR1 is MNHEY and CDR2 SVGAGI. The CDR3 runs to 15 residues. The CDR3 region is CASSPPGQTSYEQYF. The CDR3 DNA sequence: TGTGCCAGCAGTCCACCGGGACAGACCTCCTACGAGCAGTACTTC.

This chain connects TRBV30 to TRBJ1-1; 8 bases map to TRBD1. The V gene's germline CDR1 is GTSNPN and CDR2 SVGIG (reference sequence). Unmatched junction bases numbered 3, after V lost 0 bases and J lost 0 bases. The CDR3 sequence is 15 residues long. The CDR3 sequence is CAWSVQGVMNTEAFF. Written as DNA, the CDR3 is TGTGCCTGGAGTGTACAGGGGGTAATGAACACTGAAGCTTTCTTT.